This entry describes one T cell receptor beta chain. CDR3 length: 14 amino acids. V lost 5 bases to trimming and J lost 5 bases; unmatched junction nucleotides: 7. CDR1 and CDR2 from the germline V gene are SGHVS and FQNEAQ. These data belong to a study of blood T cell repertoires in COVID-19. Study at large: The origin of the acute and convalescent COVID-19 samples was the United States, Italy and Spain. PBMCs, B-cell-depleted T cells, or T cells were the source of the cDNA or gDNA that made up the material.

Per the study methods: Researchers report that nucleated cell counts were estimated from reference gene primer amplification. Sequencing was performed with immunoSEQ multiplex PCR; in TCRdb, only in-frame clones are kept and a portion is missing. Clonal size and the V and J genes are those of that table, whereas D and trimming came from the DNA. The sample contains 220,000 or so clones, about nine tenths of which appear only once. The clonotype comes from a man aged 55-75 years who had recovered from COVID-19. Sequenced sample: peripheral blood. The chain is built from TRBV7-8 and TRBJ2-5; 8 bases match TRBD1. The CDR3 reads CASSPRQGRETQYF. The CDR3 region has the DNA TGTGCCAGCAGCCCTCGACAGGGGCGGGAGACCCAGTACTTC.